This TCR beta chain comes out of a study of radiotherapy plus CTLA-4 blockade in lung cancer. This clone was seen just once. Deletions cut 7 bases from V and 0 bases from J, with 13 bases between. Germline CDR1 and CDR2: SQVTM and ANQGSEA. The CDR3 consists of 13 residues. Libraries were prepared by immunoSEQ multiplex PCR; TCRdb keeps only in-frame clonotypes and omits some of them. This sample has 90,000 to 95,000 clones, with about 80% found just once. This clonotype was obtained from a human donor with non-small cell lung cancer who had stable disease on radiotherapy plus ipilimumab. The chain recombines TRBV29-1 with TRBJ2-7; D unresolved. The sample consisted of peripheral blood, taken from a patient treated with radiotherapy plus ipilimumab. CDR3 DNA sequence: TGCAGCGCTGGATGGGGAAACTCCTACGAGCAGTACTTC. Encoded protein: CSAGWGNSYEQYF.